Reported below is one TCR beta chain. The antigen remains unidentified. This sample was taken from a study of T cell repertoires in cytomegalovirus infection. For the study at large: TCR beta signatures that were public indicated CMV infection and matching HLA type. Study observations and caveats: Within the response measured ex vivo, HLA-C-restricted CMV-specific TCR beta clonotypes were dominant. Cumulative frequency (of public TCR beta family members) identified carriers of CMV plus the relevant HLA.

Looked up from germline, CDR1 is MGHRA and CDR2 is YSYEKL. V was cut by 0 bases and J by 6 bases, with 11 bases left in between. The CDR3 consists of 14 residues. MiXCR was run by TCRdb on the reads, yielding one entry per CDR3 protein. The sample has about 130,000 distinct CDR3 sequences, roughly a quarter seen once. The sequenced material came from PBMCs, sequenced either directly or after in vitro stimulation (not recorded which). The rearrangement uses TRBV4-1 and TRBJ1-2; the D gene is possibly TRBD1 (5 bases). This TCR came from a human donor in good health (CMV status not recorded). Some clones in this sample may be carry-over from other donors' samples. The CDR3 protein is CASSQEGRRNGYTF. CDR3 sequence (DNA): TGCGCCAGCAGCCAAGAGGGACGCCGTAATGGCTACACCTTC.